This TCR beta chain was found in a study of cytomegalovirus exposure and HLA in healthy donors. Regarding the study as a whole: The study designated 150 or so TCR beta chains cytomegalovirus-associated. It was reportedly the case that the classifier diagnosed cytomegalovirus status with high specificity and sensitivity. There were some public TCRs occurring in many donors, but most TCR sequences were rare.

The donors formed part of the approximately 120-subject validation cohort, distinct from the roughly 700-subject first cohort. Only in-frame clones appear in the TCRdb table, and some are missing; sequencing was by immunoSEQ multiplex PCR. The repertoire holds roughly 300,000 clones, just over 85% seen once, with more than 0.8% in the top ten. Turning to this clone: The antigen is not known.

This clonotype originated in a woman aged 18 to 35 in good health and CMV-seronegative. The sequencing input was PBMCs.

The CDR3 here is CASSEDGQTGYEQYF. CDR3 sequence (DNA): TGTGCCAGCAGTGAGGACGGGCAGACAGGCTACGAGCAGTACTTC. The gene calls are TRBV2 and TRBJ2-7, with a possible D match to TRBD1 (6 bases). Trimming shortened V by 3 bases and J by 3 bases, and 15 bases separated the two germline ends. The CDR3 runs to 15 residues. Germline CDR1 reads SNHLY; CDR2 reads FYNNEI.